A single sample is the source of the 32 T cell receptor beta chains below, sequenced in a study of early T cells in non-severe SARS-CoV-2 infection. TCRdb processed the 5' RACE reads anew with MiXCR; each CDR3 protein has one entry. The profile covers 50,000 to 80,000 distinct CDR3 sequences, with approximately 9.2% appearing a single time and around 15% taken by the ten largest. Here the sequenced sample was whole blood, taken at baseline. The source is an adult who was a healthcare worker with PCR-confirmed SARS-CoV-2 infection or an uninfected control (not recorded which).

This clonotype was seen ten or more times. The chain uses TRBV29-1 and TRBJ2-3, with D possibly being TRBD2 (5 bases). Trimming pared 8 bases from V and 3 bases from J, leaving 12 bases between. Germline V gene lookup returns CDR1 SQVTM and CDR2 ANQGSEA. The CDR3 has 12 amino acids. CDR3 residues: CSTSGETDTQYF. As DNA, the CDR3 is TGCAGCACCTCCGGGGAGACAGATACGCAGTATTTT.

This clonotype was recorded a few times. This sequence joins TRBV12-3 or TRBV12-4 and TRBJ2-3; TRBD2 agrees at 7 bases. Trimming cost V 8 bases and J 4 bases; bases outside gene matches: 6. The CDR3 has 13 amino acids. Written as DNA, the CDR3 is TGTGCCAGCGGCGGGAGTAGCGCAGATACGCAGTATTTT. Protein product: CASGGSSADTQYF.

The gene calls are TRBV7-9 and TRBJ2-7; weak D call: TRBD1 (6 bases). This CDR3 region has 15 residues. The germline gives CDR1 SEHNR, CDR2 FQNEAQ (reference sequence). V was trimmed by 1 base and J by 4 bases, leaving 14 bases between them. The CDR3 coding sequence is TGTGCCAGCAGCTTAGGGGAAGGACAGATATACGAGCAGTACTTC. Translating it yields CASSLGEGQIYEQYF. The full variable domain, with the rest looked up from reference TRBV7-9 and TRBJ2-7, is DTGVSQNPRHKITKRGQNVTFRCDPISEHNRLYWYRQTLGQGPEFLTYFQNEAQLEKSRLLSDRFSAERPKGSFSTLEIQRTEQGDSAMYLCASSLGEGQIYEQYFGPGTRLTVT.

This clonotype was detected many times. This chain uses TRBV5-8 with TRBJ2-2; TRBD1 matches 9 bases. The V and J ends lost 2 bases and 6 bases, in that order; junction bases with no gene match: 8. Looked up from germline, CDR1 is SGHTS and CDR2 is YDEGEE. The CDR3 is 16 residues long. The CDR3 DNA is TGTGCCAGCAGCTTCCACGGGACAGGGACTTCCGGGGAGCTGTTTTTT. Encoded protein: CASSFHGTGTSGELFF.

CDR3 in DNA: TGTGCCAGTAGTATCGCGCAGGCGAGAACCGGGGAGCTGTTTTTT. Protein sequence: CASSIAQARTGELFF. The chain has TRBV19 and TRBJ2-2, with D uncertain. This CDR3 is 15 amino acids long. Per the germline V gene, CDR1 is LNHDA and CDR2 is SQIVND (reference sequence). Trimming removed 3 bases at V and 5 bases at J, with 13 bases between.

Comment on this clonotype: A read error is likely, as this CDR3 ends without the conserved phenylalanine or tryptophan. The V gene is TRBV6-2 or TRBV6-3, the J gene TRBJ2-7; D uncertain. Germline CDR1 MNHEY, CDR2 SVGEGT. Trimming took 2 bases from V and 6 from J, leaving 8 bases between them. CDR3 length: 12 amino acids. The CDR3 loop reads CASSYKGLEQYI. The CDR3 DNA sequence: TGTGCCAGCAGTTACAAAGGGCTCGAGCAGTACATC.

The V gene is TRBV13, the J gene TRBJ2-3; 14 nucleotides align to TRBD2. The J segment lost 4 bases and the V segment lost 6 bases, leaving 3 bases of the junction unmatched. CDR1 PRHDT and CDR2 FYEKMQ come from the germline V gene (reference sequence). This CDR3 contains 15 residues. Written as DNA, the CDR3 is TGTGCCAGCAGGGCGGGACTAGCGGGAGCAGATACGCAGTATTTT. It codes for CASRAGLAGADTQYF.

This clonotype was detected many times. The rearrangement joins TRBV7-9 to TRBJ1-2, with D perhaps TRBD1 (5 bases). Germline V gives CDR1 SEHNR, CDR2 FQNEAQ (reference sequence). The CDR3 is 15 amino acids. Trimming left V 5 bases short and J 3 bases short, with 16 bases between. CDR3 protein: CASSPLWGGDYGYTF. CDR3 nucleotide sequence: TGTGCCAGCAGCCCCCTTTGGGGGGGAGACTATGGCTACACCTTC.

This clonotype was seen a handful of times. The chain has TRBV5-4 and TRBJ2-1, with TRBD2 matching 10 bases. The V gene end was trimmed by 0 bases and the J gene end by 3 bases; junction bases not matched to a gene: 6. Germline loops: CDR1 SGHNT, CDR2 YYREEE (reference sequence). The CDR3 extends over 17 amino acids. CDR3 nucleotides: TGTGCCAGCAGCTTGGACCCAGCGGGAGGGCTCTACAATGAGCAGTTCTTC. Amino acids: CASSLDPAGGLYNEQFF.

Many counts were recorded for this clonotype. The CDR3 protein is CASSQDSQGALTDTQYF. The CDR3 nucleotides read TGCGCCAGCAGCCAAGACTCCCAGGGAGCTCTCACAGATACGCAGTATTTT. The chain is built from TRBV4-1 and TRBJ2-3; D might be TRBD1 or TRBD2, each matching 5 bases. Looked up from germline, CDR1 is MGHRA and CDR2 is YSYEKL. There are 17 residues in the CDR3. V was trimmed by 0 bases and J by 2 bases, leaving 15 bases between them.

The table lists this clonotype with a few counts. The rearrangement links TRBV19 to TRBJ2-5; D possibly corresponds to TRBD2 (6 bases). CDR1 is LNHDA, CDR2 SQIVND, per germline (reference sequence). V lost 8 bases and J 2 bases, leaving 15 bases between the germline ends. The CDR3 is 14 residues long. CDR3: CASATGRFQETQYF. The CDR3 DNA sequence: TGTGCCAGTGCTACGGGGAGGTTTCAAGAGACCCAGTACTTC.

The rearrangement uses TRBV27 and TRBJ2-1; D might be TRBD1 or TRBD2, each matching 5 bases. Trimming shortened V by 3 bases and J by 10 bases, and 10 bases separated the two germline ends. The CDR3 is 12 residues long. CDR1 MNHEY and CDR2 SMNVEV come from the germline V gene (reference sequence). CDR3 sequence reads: CASSFPGTEQFF. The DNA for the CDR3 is TGTGCCAGCAGTTTCCCTGGGACCGAGCAGTTCTTC.

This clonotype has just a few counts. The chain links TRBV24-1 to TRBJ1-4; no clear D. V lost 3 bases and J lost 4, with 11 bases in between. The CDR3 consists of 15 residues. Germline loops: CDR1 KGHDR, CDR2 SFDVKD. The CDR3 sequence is CATSDPRRSNEKLFF. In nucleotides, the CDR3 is TGTGCCACCAGTGATCCCCGCCGGAGTAATGAAAAACTGTTTTTT.

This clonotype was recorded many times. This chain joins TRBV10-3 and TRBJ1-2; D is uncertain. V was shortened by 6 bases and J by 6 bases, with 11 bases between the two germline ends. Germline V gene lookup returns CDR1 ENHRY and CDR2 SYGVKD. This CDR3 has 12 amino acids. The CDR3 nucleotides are TGTGCCATCAGAACGACATCCGATGGCTACACCTTC. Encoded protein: CAIRTTSDGYTF.

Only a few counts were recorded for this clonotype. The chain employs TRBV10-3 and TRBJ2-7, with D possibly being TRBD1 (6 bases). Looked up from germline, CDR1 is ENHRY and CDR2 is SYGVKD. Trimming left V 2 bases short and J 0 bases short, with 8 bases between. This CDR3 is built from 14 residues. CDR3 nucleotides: TGTGCCATCAGTGAGACAGGGAACTCCTACGAGCAGTACTTC. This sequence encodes CAISETGNSYEQYF.

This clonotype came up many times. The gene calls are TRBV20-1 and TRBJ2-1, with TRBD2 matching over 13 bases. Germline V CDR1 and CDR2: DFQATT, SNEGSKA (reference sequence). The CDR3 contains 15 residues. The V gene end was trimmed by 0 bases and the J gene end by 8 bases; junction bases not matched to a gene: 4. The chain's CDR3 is CSARDLGLAGDEQFF. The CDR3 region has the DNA TGCAGTGCTAGAGATCTAGGACTAGCGGGAGATGAGCAGTTCTTC.

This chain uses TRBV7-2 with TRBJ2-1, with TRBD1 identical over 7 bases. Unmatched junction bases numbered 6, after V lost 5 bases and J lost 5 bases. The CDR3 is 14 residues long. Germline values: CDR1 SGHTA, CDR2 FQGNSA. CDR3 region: CASSTGTANNEQFF. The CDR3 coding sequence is TGTGCCAGCAGCACCGGGACAGCTAACAATGAGCAGTTCTTC. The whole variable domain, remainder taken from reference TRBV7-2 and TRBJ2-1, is GAGVSQSPSNKVTEKGKDVELRCDPISGHTALYWYRQSLGQGLEFLIYFQGNSAPDKSGLPSDRFSAERTGGSVSTLTIQRTQQEDSAVYLCASSTGTANNEQFFGPGTRLTVL.

In DNA form, the CDR3 reads TGTGCCAGCAGCTTATATGAAGAGACCCAGTACTTC. Translated, it gives CASSLYEETQYF. V usage is TRBV7-6 and J usage is TRBJ2-5; D gene ambiguous. V lost 2 bases, J lost 3 bases, and 4 bases lay in between. Per germline, CDR1 SGHVS and CDR2 FNYEAQ. This CDR3 comprises 12 residues.

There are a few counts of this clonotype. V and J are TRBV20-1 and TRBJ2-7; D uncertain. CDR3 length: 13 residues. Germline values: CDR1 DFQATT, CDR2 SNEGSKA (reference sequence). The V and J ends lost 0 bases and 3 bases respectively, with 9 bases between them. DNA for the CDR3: TGCAGTGCTAGAGATCGAGCTGGCTACGAGCAGTACTTC. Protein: CSARDRAGYEQYF.

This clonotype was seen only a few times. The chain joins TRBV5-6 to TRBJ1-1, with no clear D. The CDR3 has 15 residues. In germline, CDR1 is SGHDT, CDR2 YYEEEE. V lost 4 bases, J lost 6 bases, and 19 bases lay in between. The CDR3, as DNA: TGTGCCAGCAGCCTTGCCGCACCAACCACCCCTGAAGCTTTCTTT. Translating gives CASSLAAPTTPEAFF.

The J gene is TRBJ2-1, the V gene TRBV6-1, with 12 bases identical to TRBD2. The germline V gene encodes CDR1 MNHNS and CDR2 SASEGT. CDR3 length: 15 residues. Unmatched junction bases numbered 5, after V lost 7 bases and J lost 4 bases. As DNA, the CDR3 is TGTGCCAGCAATTTAGGACTAGCGGGATACAATGAGCAGTTCTTC. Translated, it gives CASNLGLAGYNEQFF.

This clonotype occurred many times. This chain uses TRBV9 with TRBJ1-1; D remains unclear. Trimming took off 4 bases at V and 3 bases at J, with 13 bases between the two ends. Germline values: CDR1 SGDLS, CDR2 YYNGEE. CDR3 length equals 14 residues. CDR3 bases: TGTGCCAGCAGCCCCCACAACTACGACACTGAAGCTTTCTTT. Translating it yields CASSPHNYDTEAFF.

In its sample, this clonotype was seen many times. CDR3 in DNA: TGTGCCAGCAGTACCGGACTAGCGGGAGACTCGGAGACCCAGTACTTC. Translating gives CASSTGLAGDSETQYF. V and J are TRBV2 and TRBJ2-5; TRBD2 agrees at 13 bases. V dropped 5 bases and J dropped 5; count of bases not matched to a gene: 8. Per germline, CDR1 SNHLY and CDR2 FYNNEI. CDR3 length: 16 amino acids.

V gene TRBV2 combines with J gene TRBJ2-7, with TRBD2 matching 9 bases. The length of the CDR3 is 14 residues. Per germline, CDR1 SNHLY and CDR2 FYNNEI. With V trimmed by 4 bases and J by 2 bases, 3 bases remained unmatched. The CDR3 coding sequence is TGTGCCAGCAGTGCTGGCGGGAGGGCCTACGAGCAGTACTTC. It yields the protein CASSAGGRAYEQYF.

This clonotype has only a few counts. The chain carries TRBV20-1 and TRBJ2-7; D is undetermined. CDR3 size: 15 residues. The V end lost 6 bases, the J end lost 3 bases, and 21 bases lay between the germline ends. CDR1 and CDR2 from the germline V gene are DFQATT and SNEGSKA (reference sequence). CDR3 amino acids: CSAISLSMGFYEQYF. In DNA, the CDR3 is TGCAGTGCCATCTCATTGTCAATGGGGTTCTACGAGCAGTACTTC.

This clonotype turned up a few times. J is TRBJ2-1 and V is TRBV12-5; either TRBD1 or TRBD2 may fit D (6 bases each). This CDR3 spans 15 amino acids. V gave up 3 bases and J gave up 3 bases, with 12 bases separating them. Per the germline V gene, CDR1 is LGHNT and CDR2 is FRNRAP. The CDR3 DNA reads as TGTGCTAGTGGTTTAGGGGGAGGCTTCTACAATGAGCAGTTCTTC. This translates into CASGLGGGFYNEQFF.

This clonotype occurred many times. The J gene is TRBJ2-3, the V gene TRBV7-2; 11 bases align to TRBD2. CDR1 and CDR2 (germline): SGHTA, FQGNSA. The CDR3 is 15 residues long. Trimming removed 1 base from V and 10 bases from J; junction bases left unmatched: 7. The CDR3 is CASSLDSLAGGAQYF. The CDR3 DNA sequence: TGTGCCAGCAGCTTAGATAGCCTAGCGGGGGGTGCGCAGTATTTT.

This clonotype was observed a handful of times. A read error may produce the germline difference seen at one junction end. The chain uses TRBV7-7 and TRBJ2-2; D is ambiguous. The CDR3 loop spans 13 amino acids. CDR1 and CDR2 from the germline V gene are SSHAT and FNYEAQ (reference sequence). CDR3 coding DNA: TGTGCTAGCAGTCCCCCCAGGACCGGGGAGCTGTTTTTT. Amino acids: CASSPPRTGELFF.

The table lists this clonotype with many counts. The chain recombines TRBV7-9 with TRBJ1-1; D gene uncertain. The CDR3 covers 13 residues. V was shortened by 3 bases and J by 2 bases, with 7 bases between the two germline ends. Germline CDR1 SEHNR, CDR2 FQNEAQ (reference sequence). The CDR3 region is CASSFGGNTEAFF. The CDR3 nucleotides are TGTGCCAGCAGCTTTGGAGGAAACACTGAAGCTTTCTTT.

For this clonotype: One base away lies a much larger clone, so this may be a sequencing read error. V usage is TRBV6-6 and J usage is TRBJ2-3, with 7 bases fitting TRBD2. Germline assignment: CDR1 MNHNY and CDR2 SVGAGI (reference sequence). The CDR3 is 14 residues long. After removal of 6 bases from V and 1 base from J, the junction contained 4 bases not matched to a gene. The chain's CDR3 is CASRDAGGTDTQYF. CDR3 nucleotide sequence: TGTGCCAGCAGAGACGCGGGGGGCACAGATACGCAGTATTTT.

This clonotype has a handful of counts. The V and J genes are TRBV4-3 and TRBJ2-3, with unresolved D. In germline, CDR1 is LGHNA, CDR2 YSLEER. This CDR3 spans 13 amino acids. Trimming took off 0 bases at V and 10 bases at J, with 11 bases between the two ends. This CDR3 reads CASSQDGVGPQYF. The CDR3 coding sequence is TGCGCCAGCAGCCAAGACGGTGTGGGCCCGCAGTATTTT.

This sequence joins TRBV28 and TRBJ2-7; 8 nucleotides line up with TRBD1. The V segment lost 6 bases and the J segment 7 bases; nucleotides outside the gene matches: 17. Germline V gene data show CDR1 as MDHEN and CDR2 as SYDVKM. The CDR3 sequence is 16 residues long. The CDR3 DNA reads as TGTGCCAGCAGCCCTTTGGACAGGGCCCCTTGGGGAGAGCAGTACTTC. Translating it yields CASSPLDRAPWGEQYF.